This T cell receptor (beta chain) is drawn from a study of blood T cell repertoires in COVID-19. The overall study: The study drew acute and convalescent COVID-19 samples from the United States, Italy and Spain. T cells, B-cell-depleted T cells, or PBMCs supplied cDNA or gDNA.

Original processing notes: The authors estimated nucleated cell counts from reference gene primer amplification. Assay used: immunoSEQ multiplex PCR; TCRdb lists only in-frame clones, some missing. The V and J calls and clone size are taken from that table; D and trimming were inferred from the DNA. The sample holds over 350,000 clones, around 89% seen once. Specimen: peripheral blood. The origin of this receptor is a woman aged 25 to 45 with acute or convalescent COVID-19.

CDR3 protein: CASHNQPQHF. CDR3 coding DNA: TGTGCCAGCCATAATCAGCCCCAGCATTTT. This sequence joins TRBV6-5 and TRBJ1-5; unclear D gene. CDR1 is MNHEY, CDR2 SVGAGI, per germline. This CDR3 is 10 amino acids long. V was pared by 8 bases and J by 4 bases, with 3 bases between.